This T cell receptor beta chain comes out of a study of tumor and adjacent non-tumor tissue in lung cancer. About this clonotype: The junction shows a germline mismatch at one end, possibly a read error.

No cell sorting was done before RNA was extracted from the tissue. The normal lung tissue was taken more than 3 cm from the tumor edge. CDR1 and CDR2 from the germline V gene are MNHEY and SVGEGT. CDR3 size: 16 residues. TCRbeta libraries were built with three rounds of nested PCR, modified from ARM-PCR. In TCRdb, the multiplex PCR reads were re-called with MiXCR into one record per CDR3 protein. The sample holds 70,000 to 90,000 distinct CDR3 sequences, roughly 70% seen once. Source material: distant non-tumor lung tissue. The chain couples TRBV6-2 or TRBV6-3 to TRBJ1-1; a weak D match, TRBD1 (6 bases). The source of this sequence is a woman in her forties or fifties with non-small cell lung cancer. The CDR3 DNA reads TGTGCCAGCAGTCCGACAGGCTCCTTGATGAACACTGAAGTTTTCTTT. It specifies CASSPTGSLMNTEVFF.